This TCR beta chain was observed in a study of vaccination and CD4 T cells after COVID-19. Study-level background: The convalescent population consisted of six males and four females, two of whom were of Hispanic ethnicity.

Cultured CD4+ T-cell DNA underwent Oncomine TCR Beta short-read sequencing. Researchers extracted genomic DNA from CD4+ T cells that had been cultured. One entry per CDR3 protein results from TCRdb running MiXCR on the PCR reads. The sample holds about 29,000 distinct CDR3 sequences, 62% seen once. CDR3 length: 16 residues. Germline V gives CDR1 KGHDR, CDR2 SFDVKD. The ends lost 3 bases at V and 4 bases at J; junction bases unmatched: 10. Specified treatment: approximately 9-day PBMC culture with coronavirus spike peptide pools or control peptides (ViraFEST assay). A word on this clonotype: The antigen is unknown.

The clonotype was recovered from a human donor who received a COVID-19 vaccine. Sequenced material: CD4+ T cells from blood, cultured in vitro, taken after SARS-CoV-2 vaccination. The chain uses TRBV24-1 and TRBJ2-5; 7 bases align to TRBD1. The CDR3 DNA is TGTGCCACCAGTGATAAGGGGGCTGGTTCTAGAGAGACCCAGTACTTC. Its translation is CATSDKGAGSRETQYF.